The 20 T cell receptor beta chains in this list originate from one sample, sequenced in a study of blood T cell repertoires in COVID-19. Assay used: immunoSEQ multiplex PCR; TCRdb lists only in-frame clones, some missing. The sample contains over 200,000 clones, nearly 90% of which appear only once. What was sequenced was PBMCs or T cells enriched from blood (not recorded which). These receptor sequences come from a man aged 30 to 45 who had recovered from COVID-19.

This chain uses TRBV7-9 with TRBJ2-4, with a weak D call TRBD1 (6 bases). This CDR3 has 15 residues. The germline gives CDR1 SEHNR, CDR2 FQNEAQ (reference sequence). With 0 bases removed from V and 0 bases from J, the gap between germline ends came to 6 bases. The CDR3 region is CASSLARGAKNIQYF. CDR3 bases: TGTGCCAGCAGCTTAGCCAGGGGAGCCAAAAACATTCAGTACTTC.

This clone was counted a few times. The rearrangement joins TRBV30 to TRBJ2-3; D possibly corresponds to TRBD2 (6 bases). V shed 2 bases and J shed 3 bases, with 15 bases lying between them. CDR1 is GTSNPN, CDR2 SVGIG, per germline (reference sequence). This CDR3 is built from 15 residues. Here the CDR3 DNA reads TGTGCCTGGAGTCGGAGGGCAGCGACAACAGATACGCAGTATTTT. This codes for CAWSRRAATTDTQYF.

The rearrangement uses TRBV12-3 or TRBV12-4 and TRBJ2-7, with TRBD2 as a possible D gene (6 bases). The CDR3 is 11 residues long. The V gene lost 4 bases and the J gene lost 6 bases, with 7 bases spanning the gap. The CDR3 sequence is CASSWGGEQYF. The CDR3 DNA follows: TGTGCCAGCAGTTGGGGAGGCGAGCAGTACTTC.

This rearrangement joins TRBV18 to TRBJ2-7, with D perhaps matching TRBD1 (6 bases). This CDR3 has 13 amino acids. In germline, CDR1 is KGHSH, CDR2 LQKENI. Trimming took 3 bases from V and 5 from J, leaving 11 bases between them. The CDR3 DNA reads TGTGCCAGCTCACCTTCCCACAGGGACGAGCAGTACTTC. It translates to CASSPSHRDEQYF.

The V call is TRBV3-1 (or the pseudogene TRBV3-2), the J call TRBJ2-1; a weak D match, TRBD2 (5 bases). Trimming left V 1 base short and J 9 bases short, with 10 bases between. CDR3 length: 13 amino acids. Germline CDR1 LGHDT, CDR2 YNNKEL (reference sequence). CDR3: CASSQAGLGEQFF. CDR3 nucleotides: TGTGCCAGCAGCCAAGCGGGGTTGGGTGAGCAGTTCTTC.

The chain employs TRBV28 and TRBJ2-7; D is possibly TRBD2 (5 bases). Germline lookup yields CDR1 MDHEN and CDR2 SYDVKM. Trimming removed 2 bases from V and 6 bases from J, with 17 bases in between. This CDR3 contains 15 residues. The CDR3 loop is CASSLPVGSLFEQYF. In DNA form, the CDR3 reads TGTGCCAGCAGTTTACCGGTTGGGAGCCTTTTCGAGCAGTACTTC.

This clone was seen just once. This chain links TRBV7-2 with TRBJ2-7, with TRBD1 identical over 7 bases. Germline CDR1 and CDR2: SGHTA and FQGNSA. The V and J ends lost 2 bases and 4 bases, in that order; junction bases with no gene match: 5. CDR3 length: 14 amino acids. DNA of the CDR3: TGTGCCAGCAGCTTATTTGAGGGGGCGTACGAGCAGTACTTC. Protein: CASSLFEGAYEQYF. Looking up the rest from reference TRBV7-2 and TRBJ2-7 gives the full variable domain: GAGVSQSPSNKVTEKGKDVELRCDPISGHTALYWYRQSLGQGLEFLIYFQGNSAPDKSGLPSDRFSAERTGGSVSTLTIQRTQQEDSAVYLCASSLFEGAYEQYFGPGTRLTVT.

This chain joins TRBV23-1 and TRBJ1-4; D ambiguous. TRBV23-1 is classed as an ORF, of uncertain function. This CDR3 is 13 amino acids long. V was shortened by 2 bases and J by 8 bases, with 9 bases between the two germline ends. The CDR3 region has the DNA TGCGCCAGCAGTCAACAGCGCCAGGAAAAACTGTTTTTT. It is translated as CASSQQRQEKLFF.

The rearrangement links TRBV29-1 to TRBJ2-3; D is possibly TRBD1 (5 bases). The CDR3 runs to 14 residues. Trimming pared 0 bases from V and 4 bases from J, leaving 11 bases between. Germline CDR1 and CDR2: SQVTM and ANQGSEA. CDR3 bases: TGCAGCGTTGAAGAGTTTCAGGGCGCAGATACGCAGTATTTT. Amino acids: CSVEEFQGADTQYF.

The chain carries TRBV5-1 and TRBJ2-7; a possible D gene is TRBD2 (5 bases). CDR1 is SGHRS, CDR2 YFSETQ, per germline. V was pared by 0 bases and J by 6 bases, with 7 bases between. The CDR3 runs to 12 residues. The DNA of the CDR3 is TGCGCCAGCAGCTTGGTTGAGGGCGAGCAGTACTTC. Translated: CASSLVEGEQYF.

This clone was recorded only once. This sequence joins TRBV30 and TRBJ1-2, with 10 positions matching TRBD1. Germline assignment: CDR1 GTSNPN and CDR2 SVGIG (reference sequence). The CDR3 has 13 residues. V shed 5 bases and J 6 bases; nucleotides not matched to a gene: 6. The CDR3 sequence is CAWDRGRMDGYTF. DNA for the CDR3: TGTGCCTGGGACAGGGGGCGGATGGATGGCTACACCTTC.

This clone appeared a single time. The chain uses TRBV30 and TRBJ1-6; D ambiguous. With 5 bases removed from V and 10 bases from J, the gap between germline ends came to 21 bases. This CDR3 is 15 amino acids long. Looked up from germline, CDR1 is GTSNPN and CDR2 is SVGIG (reference sequence). Written as DNA, the CDR3 is TGTGCCTGGGGGCGCCCAGGCCAGGTAACCTCACCCCTCCACTTT. The encoded protein is CAWGRPGQVTSPLHF.

The chain carries TRBV7-9 and TRBJ2-1; 8 bases agree with TRBD2. V gave up 5 bases and J gave up 7 bases; unmatched junction bases: 10. CDR3 length: 15 amino acids. Germline lookup yields CDR1 SEHNR and CDR2 FQNEAQ (reference sequence). Here the CDR3 reads CASSPNPAGANEQFF. CDR3 bases: TGTGCCAGCAGCCCAAATCCAGCGGGGGCTAATGAGCAGTTCTTC. Looking up the rest from reference TRBV7-9 and TRBJ2-1 gives the full variable domain: DTGVSQNPRHKITKRGQNVTFRCDPISEHNRLYWYRQTLGQGPEFLTYFQNEAQLEKSRLLSDRFSAERPKGSFSTLEIQRTEQGDSAMYLCASSPNPAGANEQFFGPGTRLTVL.

V usage is TRBV7-6 and J usage is TRBJ2-5, with D possibly TRBD1 on 7 matching bases. The CDR3 is made up of 16 amino acids. The germline gives CDR1 SGHVS, CDR2 FNYEAQ. The V and J ends lost 3 bases and 5 bases respectively, with 19 bases between them. For the CDR3, the DNA is TGTGCCAGCAGCTTTAATGGCGGGACAGTCGTGGAGACCCAGTACTTC. This sequence encodes CASSFNGGTVVETQYF.

The V call is TRBV10-3, the J call TRBJ1-5; tentatively, D is TRBD1 (6 bases). Germline CDR1 is ENHRY and CDR2 is SYGVKD. CDR3 length: 13 amino acids. The V end was cut by 6 bases, the J end by 2 bases, with 8 bases between. CDR3 residues: CAISRGGNQPQHF. The CDR3 region has the DNA TGTGCCATCAGCAGGGGCGGCAATCAGCCCCAGCATTTT.

The V call is TRBV9, the J call TRBJ2-7, with D maybe TRBD2 (6 bases). The V end lost 4 bases, the J end lost 7 bases, and 12 bases lay between the germline ends. Germline V lookup: CDR1 SGDLS, CDR2 YYNGEE. The CDR3 extends over 12 amino acids. CDR3 amino acids: CASSYSGGEQYF. CDR3 coding DNA: TGTGCCAGCAGCTACAGTGGGGGGGAGCAGTACTTC.

The rearrangement joins TRBV2 to TRBJ1-4; D is unresolved. This CDR3 is 14 amino acids long. Germline V gene lookup returns CDR1 SNHLY and CDR2 FYNNEI. Trimming pared 6 bases from V and 0 bases from J, leaving 8 bases between. This CDR3 is CASRESSTNEKLFF. The CDR3 bases are TGTGCCAGCAGGGAAAGCTCAACTAATGAAAAACTGTTTTTT.

This chain joins TRBV18 and TRBJ2-4; D is unresolved. Germline CDR1 reads KGHSH; CDR2 reads LQKENI. This CDR3 contains 12 residues. Trimming removed 5 bases from V and 7 bases from J, with 9 bases in between. The CDR3 sequence: CASSSLPNIQYF. CDR3 sequence (DNA): TGTGCCAGCTCATCTCTTCCCAACATTCAGTACTTC.

The chain has TRBV28 and TRBJ1-1; no clear D. The V and J ends lost 9 bases and 0 bases respectively, with 8 bases between them. Looked up from germline, CDR1 is MDHEN and CDR2 is SYDVKM. The CDR3 runs 12 residues. The CDR3 sequence is CASQKMNTEAFF. For the CDR3, the DNA is TGTGCCAGTCAGAAGATGAACACTGAAGCTTTCTTT.

The rearrangement links TRBV19 to TRBJ2-3; D possibly corresponds to TRBD2 (5 bases). Germline V lookup: CDR1 LNHDA, CDR2 SQIVND (reference sequence). V shed 6 bases and J shed 8 bases, with 12 bases lying between them. The CDR3 loop spans 12 amino acids. CDR3 nucleotides: TGTGCCAGTAGCAGTGGGAGAGGTACGCAGTATTTT. Translation: CASSSGRGTQYF.